The 9 T cell receptor beta chains below all came from one sample that was sequenced in a study of blood T cell repertoires in COVID-19 (dated by TCRdb to about 2020). The library was built by means of the immunoSEQ multiplex PCR assay. TCRdb mirrors the immuneACCESS table, restricted to in-frame sequences. Some clones are absent from its copies; in checked studies, under half trace to an unresolved V gene, and the reason for the others is unknown. Present in this sample are more than 95,000 clones, nearly 90% of which were seen just once. Approximately 1.1% of the sample is held by the ten biggest clonotypes. The material sequenced was peripheral blood. The receptors originated from a woman aged 80 or older with acute or convalescent COVID-19.

This sequence joins TRBV9 and TRBJ1-3; D may be TRBD1 (5 bases). Germline values: CDR1 SGDLS, CDR2 YYNGEE. This CDR3 has 15 residues. Deletions cut 0 bases from V and 3 bases from J, with 10 bases between. The CDR3 DNA is TGTGCCAGCAGCGTAGATCGGGGGAATGGAAACACCATATATTTT. Its translation: CASSVDRGNGNTIYF.

The chain carries TRBV5-4 and TRBJ2-5; TRBD2 matches 14 bases. This CDR3 has 16 amino acids. Germline V gene sequence: CDR1 SGHNT, CDR2 YYREEE (reference sequence). Trimming cost V 3 bases and J 5 bases; bases outside gene matches: 6. The CDR3 region has the DNA TGTGCCAGCAGCTGGGGGACTAGCGGGAGAGAGGAGACCCAGTACTTC. This gives the protein CASSWGTSGREETQYF.

V gene TRBV19 combines with J gene TRBJ2-3, with TRBD1 matching 7 bases. J gave up 0 bases and V 5 bases, and 8 bases lay outside the gene matches. The length of the CDR3 is 16 residues. CDR1 LNHDA and CDR2 SQIVND come from the germline V gene (reference sequence). CDR3 loop: CASSPITGASTDTQYF. The CDR3 DNA sequence: TGTGCCAGTAGTCCGATCACAGGGGCGAGCACAGATACGCAGTATTTT.

The chain joins TRBV28 to TRBJ1-4; 9 bases are a match to TRBD1. CDR1 and CDR2 (germline): MDHEN, SYDVKM. V lost 3 bases to trimming and J lost 7 bases; unmatched junction nucleotides: 6. The CDR3 spans 15 residues. CDR3 nucleotides: TGTGCCAGCAGTTTTTCCGGGACAGGGATTGAAAAACTGTTTTTT. Translated, it gives CASSFSGTGIEKLFF.

V usage is TRBV4-1 and J usage is TRBJ2-1; 8 positions agree with TRBD2. V was pared by 3 bases and J by 5 bases, with 9 bases of the junction left unmatched. CDR3 length: 16 amino acids. Germline assignment: CDR1 MGHRA and CDR2 YSYEKL. CDR3 coding DNA: TGCGCCAGCAGCCAGTATCTGAGCGGGGGTGACAATGAGCAGTTCTTC. Its protein product is CASSQYLSGGDNEQFF.

This clone was counted once. The chain has TRBV3-1 (or the pseudogene TRBV3-2) and TRBJ2-3; D is possibly TRBD1 (6 bases). The ends were cut back, 3 bases at V and 4 bases at J, with 26 bases in the middle. This CDR3 has 19 residues. The V gene's germline CDR1 is LGHDT and CDR2 YNNKEL (reference sequence). The CDR3 reads CASSQPWTGTRRGADTQYF. CDR3 sequence (DNA): TGTGCCAGCAGCCAGCCTTGGACTGGGACCCGCAGGGGCGCAGATACGCAGTATTTT.

The chain joins TRBV6-6 to TRBJ1-4, with 9 bases lining up with TRBD1. From germline, CDR1 is MNHNY and CDR2 SVGAGI (reference sequence). The CDR3 is made up of 15 amino acids. The J segment lost 4 bases and the V segment lost 6 bases, leaving 6 bases of the junction unmatched. Here the CDR3 DNA reads TGTGCCAGCAGGCTACCGGGACAGGGTAATGAAAAACTGTTTTTT. The encoded protein is CASRLPGQGNEKLFF.

The rearrangement joins TRBV19 to TRBJ2-4; the match to TRBD1 covers 9 bases. V lost 3 bases to trimming and J lost 8 bases; unmatched junction nucleotides: 5. The germline CDR1 and CDR2 sequences are LNHDA and SQIVND (reference sequence). The CDR3 has 14 amino acids. The CDR3 DNA reads TGTGCCAGTAGTATTAGGGGACAGGGTGACATTCAGTACTTC. Its protein is CASSIRGQGDIQYF.

V gene TRBV5-1 combines with J gene TRBJ2-1; 7 nucleotides match TRBD2. Trimming at V came to 4 bases and at J to 5 bases, leaving 6 bases not matched to a gene. CDR1 SGHRS and CDR2 YFSETQ come from the germline V gene. The CDR3 consists of 14 residues. The CDR3, as DNA: TGCGCCAGCAGCCCGACTGCGGGGGACAATGAGCAGTTCTTC. Amino acid sequence: CASSPTAGDNEQFF.